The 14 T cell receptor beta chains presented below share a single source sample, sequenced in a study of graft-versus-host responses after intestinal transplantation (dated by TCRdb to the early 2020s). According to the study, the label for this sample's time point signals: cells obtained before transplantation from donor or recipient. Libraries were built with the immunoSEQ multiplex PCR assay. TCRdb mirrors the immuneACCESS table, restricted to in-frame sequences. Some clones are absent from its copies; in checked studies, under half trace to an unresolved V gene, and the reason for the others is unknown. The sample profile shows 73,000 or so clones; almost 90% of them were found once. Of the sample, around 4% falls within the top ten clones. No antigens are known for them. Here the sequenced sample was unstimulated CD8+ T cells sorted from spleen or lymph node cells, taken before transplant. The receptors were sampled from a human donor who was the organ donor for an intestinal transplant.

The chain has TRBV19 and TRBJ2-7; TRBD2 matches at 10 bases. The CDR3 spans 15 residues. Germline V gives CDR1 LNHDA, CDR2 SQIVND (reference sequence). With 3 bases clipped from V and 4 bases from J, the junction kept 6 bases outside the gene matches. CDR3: CASSMKAGGNYEQYV. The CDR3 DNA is TGTGCCAGTAGTATGAAAGCGGGGGGGAATTACGAGCAGTACGTC.

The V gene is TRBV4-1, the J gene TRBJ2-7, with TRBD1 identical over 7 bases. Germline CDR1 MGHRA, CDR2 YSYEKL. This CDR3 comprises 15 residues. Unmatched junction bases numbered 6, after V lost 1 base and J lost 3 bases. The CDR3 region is CASSQVSGDSYEQYV. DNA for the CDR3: TGCGCCAGCAGCCAAGTGTCCGGGGACAGCTACGAGCAGTACGTC.

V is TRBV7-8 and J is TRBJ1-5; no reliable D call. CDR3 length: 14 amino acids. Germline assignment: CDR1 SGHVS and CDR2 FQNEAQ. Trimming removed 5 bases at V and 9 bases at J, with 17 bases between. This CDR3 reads CASSPGSELRPQHF. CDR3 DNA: TGTGCCAGCAGCCCCGGGAGCGAACTTAGGCCCCAGCATTTT.

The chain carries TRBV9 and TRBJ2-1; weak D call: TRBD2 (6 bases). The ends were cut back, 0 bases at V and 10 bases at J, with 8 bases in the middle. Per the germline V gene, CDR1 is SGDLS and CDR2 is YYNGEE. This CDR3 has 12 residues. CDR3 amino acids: CASSVGGREQFF. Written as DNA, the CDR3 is TGTGCCAGCAGCGTAGGTGGGAGGGAGCAGTTCTTC.

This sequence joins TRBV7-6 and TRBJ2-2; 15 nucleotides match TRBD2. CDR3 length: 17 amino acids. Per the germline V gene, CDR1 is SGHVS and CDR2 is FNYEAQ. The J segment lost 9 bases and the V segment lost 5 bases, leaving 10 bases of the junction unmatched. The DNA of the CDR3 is TGTGCCAGCAGCCCGACCCGGACTAGCGGGGGGGCTAGGGAGCTGTTTTTT. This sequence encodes CASSPTRTSGGARELFF.

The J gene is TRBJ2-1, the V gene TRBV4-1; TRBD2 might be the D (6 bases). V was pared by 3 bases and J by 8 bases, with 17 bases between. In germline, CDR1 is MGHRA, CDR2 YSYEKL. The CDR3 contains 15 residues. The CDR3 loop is CASSHDGGLGYEQFF. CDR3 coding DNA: TGCGCCAGCAGCCATGACGGGGGATTGGGCTATGAGCAGTTCTTC.

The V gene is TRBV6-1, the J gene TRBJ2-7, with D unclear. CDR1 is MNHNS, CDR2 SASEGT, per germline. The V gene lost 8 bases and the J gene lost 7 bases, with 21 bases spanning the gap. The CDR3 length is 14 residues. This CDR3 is CASAPPIRYGEQYV. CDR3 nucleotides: TGTGCCAGCGCCCCGCCTATTAGATATGGGGAGCAGTACGTC.

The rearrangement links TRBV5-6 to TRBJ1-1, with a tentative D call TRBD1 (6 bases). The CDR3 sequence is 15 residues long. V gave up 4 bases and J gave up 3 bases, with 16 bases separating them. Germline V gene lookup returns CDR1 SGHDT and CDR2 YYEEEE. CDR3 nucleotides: TGTGCCAGCAGCCTCTCCCAGGGGCTGTACACTGAAGCTTTCTTT. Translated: CASSLSQGLYTEAFF.

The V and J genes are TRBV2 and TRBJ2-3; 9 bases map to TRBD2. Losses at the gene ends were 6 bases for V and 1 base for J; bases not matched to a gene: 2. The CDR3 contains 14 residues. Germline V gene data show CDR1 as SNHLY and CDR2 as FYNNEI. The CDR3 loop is CASRAGGGTDTQYF. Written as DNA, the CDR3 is TGTGCCAGCAGAGCGGGGGGTGGCACAGATACGCAGTATTTT.

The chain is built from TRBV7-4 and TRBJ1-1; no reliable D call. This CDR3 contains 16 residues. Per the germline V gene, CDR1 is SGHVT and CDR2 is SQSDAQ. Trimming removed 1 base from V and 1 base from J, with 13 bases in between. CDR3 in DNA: TGTGCCAGCAGCTTAGTAAAAGACAATCAGAACACTGAAGCTTTCTTT. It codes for CASSLVKDNQNTEAFF.

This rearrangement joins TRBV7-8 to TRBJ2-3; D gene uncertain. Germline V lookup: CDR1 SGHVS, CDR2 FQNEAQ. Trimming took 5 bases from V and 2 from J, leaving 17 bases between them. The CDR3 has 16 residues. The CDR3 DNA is TGTGCCAGCAGCGAAGTCGGTGGGCTCAACACAGATACGCAGTATTTT. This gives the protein CASSEVGGLNTDTQYF.

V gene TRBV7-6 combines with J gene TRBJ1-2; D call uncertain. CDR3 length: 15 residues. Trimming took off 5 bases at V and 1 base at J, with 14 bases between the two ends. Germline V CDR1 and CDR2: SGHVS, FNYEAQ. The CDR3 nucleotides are TGTGCCAGCAGCCCGGAGGCTGGGTATAACTATGGCTACACCTTC. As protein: CASSPEAGYNYGYTF.

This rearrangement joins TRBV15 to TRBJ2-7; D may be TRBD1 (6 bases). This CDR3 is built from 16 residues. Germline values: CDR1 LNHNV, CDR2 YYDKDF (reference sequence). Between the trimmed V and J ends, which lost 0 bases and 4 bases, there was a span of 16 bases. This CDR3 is CATSRDALQGFYEQYV. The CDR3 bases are TGTGCCACCAGCAGAGACGCGCTTCAGGGGTTTTACGAGCAGTACGTC.

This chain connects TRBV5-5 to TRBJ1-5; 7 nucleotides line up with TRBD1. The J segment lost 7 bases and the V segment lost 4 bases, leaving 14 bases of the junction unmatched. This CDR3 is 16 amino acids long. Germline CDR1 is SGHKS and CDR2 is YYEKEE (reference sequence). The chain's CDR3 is CASSRGRGLSDQPQHF. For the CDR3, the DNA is TGTGCCAGCAGCAGAGGTAGGGGGCTTTCGGACCAGCCCCAGCATTTT.